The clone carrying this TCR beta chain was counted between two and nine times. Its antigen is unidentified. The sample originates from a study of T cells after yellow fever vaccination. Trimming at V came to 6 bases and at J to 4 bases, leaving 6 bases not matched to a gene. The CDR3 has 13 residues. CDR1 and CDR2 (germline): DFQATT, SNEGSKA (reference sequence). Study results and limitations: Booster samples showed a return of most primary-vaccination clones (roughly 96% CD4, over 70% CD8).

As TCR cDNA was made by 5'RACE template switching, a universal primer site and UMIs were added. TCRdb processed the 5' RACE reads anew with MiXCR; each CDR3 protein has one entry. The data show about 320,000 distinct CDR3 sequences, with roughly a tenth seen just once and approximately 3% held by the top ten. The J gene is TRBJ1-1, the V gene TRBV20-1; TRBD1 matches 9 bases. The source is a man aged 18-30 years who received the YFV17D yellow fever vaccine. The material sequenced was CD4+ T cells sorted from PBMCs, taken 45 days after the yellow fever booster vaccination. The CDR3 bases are TGCAGTGCGCAACAGGGGGCGGGCACTGAAGCTTTCTTT. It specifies CSAQQGAGTEAFF.